Shown below are 18 T cell receptor beta chains from a single sample sequenced in a study of shared clonotypes between healthy human individuals. TCRdb's table, derived via immunoSEQ multiplex PCR, lists solely in-frame clones and lacks some. This sample carries under 2.5 million clones, approximately 90% of them seen once, and the ten largest clones take approximately 0.41%. Source material: naive CD4+ T cells from PBMCs. Subset indicated: CD45RA+ positively selected. These receptors were collected from a man younger than 35 in good health. Some clones in this sample may be carry-over from other donors' samples.

Turning to this clone: This CDR3 is also generated by other DNA sequences in the sample. The J gene is TRBJ2-5, the V gene TRBV7-3; 13 nucleotides line up with TRBD2. V shed 5 bases and J 4 bases; nucleotides not matched to a gene: 7. Looked up from germline, CDR1 is SGHTA and CDR2 is FQGTGA. The CDR3 sequence is 16 residues long. The CDR3 DNA is TGTGCCAGCAGCCTTGGGACTAGCGGGAAGGGAGAGACCCAGTACTTC. As protein: CASSLGTSGKGETQYF. Using reference TRBV7-3 and TRBJ2-5 for the parts outside the CDR3, the full variable domain is GAGVSQTPSNKVTEKGKYVELRCDPISGHTALYWYRQSLGQGPEFLIYFQGTGAADDSGLPNDRFFAVRPEGSVSTLKIQRTERGDSAVYLCASSLGTSGKGETQYFGPGTRLLVL.

The rearrangement links TRBV5-1 to TRBJ2-3; D may correspond to TRBD1 or TRBD2 (5 bases each). The CDR3 length is 16 residues. V lost 0 bases, J lost 2 bases, and 13 bases lay in between. Germline V gene sequence: CDR1 SGHRS, CDR2 YFSETQ. The CDR3 DNA is TGCGCCAGCAGCTTGGAACCCTTAGGGACCACAGATACGCAGTATTTT. Translated, it gives CASSLEPLGTTDTQYF. Full variable domain (outside the CDR3, taken from reference TRBV5-1 and TRBJ2-3): KAGVTQTPRYLIKTRGQQVTLSCSPISGHRSVSWYQQTPGQGLQFLFEYFSETQRNKGNFPGRFSGRQFSNSRSEMNVSTLELGDSALYLCASSLEPLGTTDTQYFGPGTRLTVL.

The chain employs TRBV25-1 and TRBJ2-1, with 8 bases that match TRBD2. CDR3 size: 16 residues. After removal of 1 base from V and 3 bases from J, the junction contained 5 bases not matched to a gene. Germline lookup yields CDR1 MGHDK and CDR2 SYGVNS. CDR3 nucleotide sequence: TGTGCCAGCAGTGAATCGGGGGGGAGGCACTACAATGAGCAGTTCTTC. This sequence encodes CASSESGGRHYNEQFF.

This sequence joins TRBV25-1 and TRBJ2-7; 10 bases align to TRBD2. The length of the CDR3 is 16 residues. V was clipped by 4 bases and J by 8 bases; unmatched bases: 14. Germline CDR1 MGHDK, CDR2 SYGVNS. CDR3 sequence reads: CASSVLAGGRIPQQYF. The CDR3 DNA reads TGTGCCAGCAGTGTGTTAGCGGGAGGACGAATCCCTCAGCAGTACTTC.

This chain connects TRBV30 to TRBJ1-2; TRBD1 aligns across 7 bases. Germline CDR1 GTSNPN, CDR2 SVGIG (reference sequence). The length of the CDR3 is 14 residues. V shed 1 base, J shed 2 bases, and the junction held 4 bases outside the gene matches. CDR3 loop: CAWSAGQANYGYTF. In DNA, the CDR3 is TGTGCCTGGAGTGCTGGACAGGCGAACTATGGCTACACCTTC.

This chain connects TRBV30 to TRBJ1-5; the D is unclear. Trimming shortened V by 3 bases and J by 9 bases, and 15 bases separated the two germline ends. Germline V CDR1 and CDR2: GTSNPN, SVGIG (reference sequence). The CDR3 runs 13 residues. Here the CDR3 DNA reads TGTGCCTGGAGCCTCAAGGGATTTGGGCCCCAGCATTTT. Translating it yields CAWSLKGFGPQHF.

V is TRBV15 and J is TRBJ1-4; weak D call: TRBD1 (5 bases). Germline values: CDR1 LNHNV, CDR2 YYDKDF (reference sequence). CDR3 length equals 15 residues. V was pared by 5 bases and J by 8 bases, with 18 bases between. DNA for the CDR3: TGTGCCACCAGCTGGGACCGGGCCCCTGGGGAAAAACTGTTTTTT. It translates to CATSWDRAPGEKLFF.

This clone showed up just once. CDR3 loop: CASREQEGNQPQHF. The CDR3 nucleotides are TGTGCCAGCAGGGAACAGGAGGGGAATCAGCCCCAGCATTTT. V is TRBV2 and J is TRBJ1-5; possible D gene TRBD1, 5 bases. There are 14 residues in the CDR3. V lost 6 bases, J lost 4 bases, and 13 bases lay in between. CDR1 and CDR2 (germline): SNHLY, FYNNEI.

In the case of this clone: Different DNA sequences within this sample yield the same CDR3. The chain combines TRBV9 with TRBJ2-5, with D maybe TRBD1 (7 bases). The CDR3 covers 13 residues. Germline V gene data show CDR1 as SGDLS and CDR2 as YYNGEE. The V and J ends lost 0 bases and 5 bases respectively, with 8 bases between them. This chain's CDR3 is CASSVAGGETQYF. The CDR3 DNA reads as TGTGCCAGCAGCGTAGCAGGGGGGGAGACCCAGTACTTC.

The rearrangement joins TRBV30 to TRBJ2-7, with D perhaps given as TRBD1 or TRBD2 (5 bases each). From germline, CDR1 is GTSNPN and CDR2 SVGIG (reference sequence). This CDR3 region has 13 residues. V lost 4 bases, J lost 0 bases, and 10 bases lay in between. CDR3 loop: CAWNNGASYEQYF. The CDR3 region has the DNA TGTGCCTGGAATAACGGGGCCTCCTACGAGCAGTACTTC. Using reference TRBV30 and TRBJ2-7 for the parts outside the CDR3, the full variable domain is SQTIHQWPATLVQPVGSPLSLECTVEGTSNPNLYWYRQAAGRGLQLLFYSVGIGQISSEVPQNLSASRPQDRQFILSSKKLLLSDSGFYLCAWNNGASYEQYFGPGTRLTVT.

V usage is TRBV19 and J usage is TRBJ2-5, with 8 bases identical to TRBD1. The CDR3 contains 14 residues. Per the germline V gene, CDR1 is LNHDA and CDR2 is SQIVND (reference sequence). Unmatched junction bases numbered 5, after V lost 4 bases and J lost 4 bases. CDR3 coding DNA: TGTGCCAGTAGTACAAGACAGGGGCCAGAGACCCAGTACTTC. Translated, it gives CASSTRQGPETQYF.

The chain couples TRBV28 to TRBJ1-1; a weak D match, TRBD1 (6 bases). The CDR3 is 17 residues long. V was pared by 6 bases and J by 0 bases, with 20 bases between. Germline V gene sequence: CDR1 MDHEN, CDR2 SYDVKM. As DNA, the CDR3 is TGTGCCAGCAGCCCTCTGGGGGCAGGACCCATGAACACTGAAGCTTTCTTT. Its translation is CASSPLGAGPMNTEAFF.

Remarks on this clone: The same CDR3 arises from other DNA sequences in this sample as well. The chain links TRBV18 to TRBJ1-1, with D hard to call. CDR1 is KGHSH and CDR2 is LQKENI in the germline V gene. V lost 0 bases, J lost 6 bases, and 8 bases lay in between. The CDR3 runs to 13 residues. The CDR3 DNA follows: TGTGCCAGCTCACCACCGGGGATATCTGAAGCTTTCTTT. Translation: CASSPPGISEAFF.

This sequence joins TRBV6-6 and TRBJ2-3; TRBD1 matches 9 bases. Germline trimming cut 6 bases from V and 0 bases from J; bases unmatched to any gene: 4. CDR3 length equals 15 residues. CDR1 and CDR2 from the germline V gene are MNHNY and SVGAGI (reference sequence). CDR3 loop: CASSLQGASTDTQYF. CDR3 sequence (DNA): TGTGCCAGCAGCTTACAGGGGGCGAGCACAGATACGCAGTATTTT.

The rearrangement links TRBV2 to TRBJ2-1; TRBD2 agrees at 8 bases. This CDR3 is built from 16 residues. The germline CDR1 and CDR2 sequences are SNHLY and FYNNEI. The V segment lost 5 bases and the J segment 3 bases; nucleotides outside the gene matches: 9. The CDR3 DNA reads as TGTGCCAGCAGTCGTCCCCTTAGCGGGAACTACAATGAGCAGTTCTTC. Amino acid sequence: CASSRPLSGNYNEQFF.

The CDR3 DNA is TGCGCCAGCAGTGAACGGCAGGGGGATGGCTACACCTTC. Encoded protein: CASSERQGDGYTF. The chain links TRBV10-2 to TRBJ1-2, with 7 bases aligning to TRBD1. This CDR3 region has 13 residues. CDR1 is WSHSY, CDR2 SAAADI, per germline. V was clipped by 3 bases and J by 6 bases; unmatched bases: 4.

This chain joins TRBV6-5 and TRBJ1-2; 7 positions match TRBD1. Germline CDR1 is MNHEY and CDR2 is SVGAGI. V lost 6 bases and J lost 1; bases outside the gene matches: 5. The CDR3 sequence is 14 residues long. CDR3 nucleotides: TGTGCCAGCAGCCGGGACAGCTATAACTATGGCTACACCTTC. The encoded protein is CASSRDSYNYGYTF.

This chain joins TRBV5-1 and TRBJ1-1; the D gene is possibly TRBD1 (5 bases). CDR1 is SGHRS, CDR2 YFSETQ, per germline. The CDR3 consists of 14 residues. Trimming cost V 5 bases and J 2 bases, with 13 bases left between them. CDR3 nucleotides: TGCGCCAGCAGTTGGGGCTCCCCCAACACTGAAGCTTTCTTT. Its protein is CASSWGSPNTEAFF.